This entry lists 23 T cell receptor beta chains sequenced from one sample in a study of OX40 agonist ivuxolimab in advanced cancers. Clones were read by immunoSEQ multiplex PCR, and TCRdb kept only the in-frame ones, dropping some. The sample lists roughly 71,000 clones; around 90% were seen once. The source was CD4+ or CD8+ T cells sorted from blood, collected in a trial of the OX40 agonist ivuxolimab. These receptors all come from an adult with an advanced solid tumor such as melanoma, head and neck, liver or kidney cancer.

The chain is built from TRBV6-5 and TRBJ1-6; 8 nucleotides agree with TRBD1. With V trimmed by 2 bases and J by 9 bases, 9 bases remained unmatched. CDR1 is MNHEY, CDR2 SVGAGI, per germline. The CDR3 totals 16 residues. The chain's CDR3 is CASSYAGQGLSSPLHF. The CDR3 DNA reads as TGTGCCAGCAGTTACGCCGGACAGGGCTTAAGTTCACCCCTCCACTTT.

This clone was seen only once. The J gene is TRBJ1-3, the V gene TRBV28; no definite D call. Germline CDR1 reads MDHEN; CDR2 reads SYDVKM. The V gene lost 3 bases and the J gene lost 7 bases, with 10 bases spanning the gap. The CDR3 is 13 amino acids. CDR3 DNA sequence: TGTGCCAGCAGTTTGACCGGTAGCAACACCATATATTTT. Encoded protein: CASSLTGSNTIYF.

V gene TRBV7-9 combines with J gene TRBJ2-3; 16 bases agree with TRBD2. The CDR3 consists of 19 residues. The V and J ends lost 6 bases and 6 bases, in that order; junction bases with no gene match: 15. Per germline, CDR1 SEHNR and CDR2 FQNEAQ (reference sequence). The DNA of the CDR3 is TGTGCCAGCAGTTCACCCGGGACTAGCGGGAGGGGCCTAGGGGATACGCAGTATTTT. This sequence encodes CASSSPGTSGRGLGDTQYF.

V gene TRBV14 combines with J gene TRBJ2-1; the D gene is possibly TRBD1 (5 bases). Trimming cost V 3 bases and J 10 bases, with 19 bases left between them. The CDR3 covers 15 residues. Per the germline V gene, CDR1 is SGHDN and CDR2 is FVKESK. The DNA of the CDR3 is TGTGCCAGCAGCCATCGTACTGTTAGGACATCGGAGCAGTTCTTC. The encoded protein is CASSHRTVRTSEQFF.

The chain has TRBV29-1 and TRBJ1-1, with D perhaps matching TRBD1 (6 bases). Trimming shortened V by 7 bases and J by 5 bases, and 20 bases separated the two germline ends. CDR1 SQVTM and CDR2 ANQGSEA come from the germline V gene. This CDR3 has 14 amino acids. The chain's CDR3 is CSGSMAGEWTEAFF. The CDR3 region has the DNA TGCAGCGGGAGTATGGCAGGGGAGTGGACTGAAGCTTTCTTT. The full variable domain, completed using reference TRBV29-1 and TRBJ1-1, is SAVISQKPSRDICQRGTSLTIQCQVDSQVTMMFWYRQQPGQSLTLIATANQGSEATYESGFVIDKFPISRPNLTFSTLTVSNMSPEDSSIYLCSGSMAGEWTEAFFGQGTRLTVV.

The chain joins TRBV6-1 to TRBJ1-1; D is unclear. The CDR3 totals 13 residues. The V gene lost 7 bases and the J gene lost 2 bases, with 11 bases spanning the gap. Germline assignment: CDR1 MNHNS and CDR2 SASEGT. The CDR3: CASNSAGNTEAFF. The CDR3 DNA reads as TGTGCCAGCAATTCAGCCGGCAACACTGAAGCTTTCTTT.

The rearrangement joins TRBV5-5 to TRBJ2-7; TRBD2 might be the D (6 bases). V lost 0 bases and J lost 6, with 7 bases in between. Germline CDR1 SGHKS, CDR2 YYEKEE (reference sequence). The CDR3 consists of 12 residues. This chain's CDR3 is CASSLVGGEQYF. CDR3 DNA: TGTGCCAGCAGCTTGGTGGGGGGCGAGCAGTACTTC.

The CDR3 loop is CAISGSTGGHEQYF. Here the CDR3 DNA reads TGTGCCATCAGTGGGTCTACAGGGGGCCACGAGCAGTACTTC. The chain uses TRBV10-3 and TRBJ2-7; 9 bases map to TRBD1. Germline loops: CDR1 ENHRY, CDR2 SYGVKD. The V segment lost 4 bases and the J segment 5 bases; nucleotides outside the gene matches: 6. The CDR3 totals 14 residues.

The genes are TRBV28 and TRBJ2-1; a possible D gene is TRBD2 (6 bases). The CDR3 has 14 residues. The germline CDR1 and CDR2 sequences are MDHEN and SYDVKM. Trimming removed 2 bases at V and 7 bases at J, with 12 bases between. The CDR3, as DNA: TGTGCCAGCAGTTTAACGCAAGGGAGGAATGAGCAGTTCTTC. Translating it yields CASSLTQGRNEQFF. Supplemented by reference TRBV28 and TRBJ2-1, the full variable domain reads DVKVTQSSRYLVKRTGEKVFLECVQDMDHENMFWYRQDPGLGLRLIYFSYDVKMKEKGDIPEGYSVSREKKERFSLILESASTNQTSMYLCASSLTQGRNEQFFGPGTRLTVL.

This clone appeared a few times. The chain combines TRBV5-1 with TRBJ1-2, with D tentatively TRBD1 (6 bases). V was clipped by 4 bases and J by 8 bases, with 18 bases between them. There are 14 residues in the CDR3. Per the germline V gene, CDR1 is SGHRS and CDR2 is YFSETQ. CDR3: CASSEGGGNQGYTF. DNA of the CDR3: TGCGCCAGCAGCGAAGGGGGAGGTAATCAGGGCTACACCTTC. The full variable domain, with the rest looked up from reference TRBV5-1 and TRBJ1-2, is KAGVTQTPRYLIKTRGQQVTLSCSPISGHRSVSWYQQTPGQGLQFLFEYFSETQRNKGNFPGRFSGRQFSNSRSEMNVSTLELGDSALYLCASSEGGGNQGYTFGSGTRLTVV.

V and J are TRBV5-4 and TRBJ2-7; 7 positions agree with TRBD1. The length of the CDR3 is 13 residues. V gave up 4 bases and J gave up 3 bases; unmatched junction bases: 4. Germline loops: CDR1 SGHNT, CDR2 YYREEE (reference sequence). CDR3 sequence (DNA): TGTGCCAGCAGCCTCCGGGACAGCTACGAGCAGTACTTC. It encodes CASSLRDSYEQYF.

CDR3 sequence (DNA): TGCGCCAGCAGCTTAACTAGCGGGGGGACATATACGCAGTATTTT. It is translated as CASSLTSGGTYTQYF. This chain joins TRBV5-1 and TRBJ2-3; 12 positions match TRBD2. This CDR3 is 15 amino acids long. Germline CDR1 and CDR2: SGHRS and YFSETQ. The ends lost 2 bases at V and 7 bases at J; junction bases unmatched: 5.

DNA of the CDR3: TGCGCCAGCAGCCATCCCAGGGGCCCAAAGCGGGTCGAAAACAATGAGCAGTTCTTC. This gives the protein CASSHPRGPKRVENNEQFF. The chain links TRBV4-1 to TRBJ2-1, with D perhaps assigned TRBD1 or TRBD2 (6 bases each). V lost 3 bases and J lost 5, with 26 bases in between. Germline CDR1 MGHRA, CDR2 YSYEKL. The CDR3 has 19 amino acids.

The chain couples TRBV28 to TRBJ2-6; no definite D call. This CDR3 spans 16 amino acids. The germline V gene has CDR1 MDHEN and CDR2 SYDVKM. V was shortened by 10 bases and J by 0 bases, with 16 bases between the two germline ends. The DNA for the CDR3 is TGTGCCACCCTAGTTTCCGCTCTCTCTGGGGCCAACGTCCTGACTTTC. The encoded protein is CATLVSALSGANVLTF.

This CDR3 is CASGLARDNEQFF. The DNA for the CDR3 is TGTGCCAGCGGACTAGCGCGTGACAATGAGCAGTTCTTC. The chain is built from TRBV7-6 and TRBJ2-1; 9 bases are shared with TRBD2. Germline CDR1 is SGHVS and CDR2 is FNYEAQ. V dropped 8 bases and J dropped 5; count of bases not matched to a gene: 4. The CDR3 extends over 13 amino acids. Looking up the rest from reference TRBV7-6 and TRBJ2-1 gives the full variable domain: GAGVSQSPRYKVTKRGQDVALRCDPISGHVSLYWYRQALGQGPEFLTYFNYEAQQDKSGLPNDRFSAERPEGSISTLTIQRTEQRDSAMYRCASGLARDNEQFFGPGTRLTVL.

The CDR3 DNA is TGCGCCAGCAGCCAAGAAGGCGGGGGGGGCCAAGAGACCCAGTACTTC. It translates to CASSQEGGGGQETQYF. This chain connects TRBV4-1 to TRBJ2-5; 9 positions match TRBD2. Unmatched junction bases numbered 3, after V lost 0 bases and J lost 1 base. Looked up from germline, CDR1 is MGHRA and CDR2 is YSYEKL. The CDR3 extends over 16 amino acids.

The rearrangement joins TRBV28 to TRBJ1-1; tentatively, D is TRBD1 (6 bases). Germline CDR1 MDHEN, CDR2 SYDVKM. The V end lost 1 base, the J end lost 5 bases, and 14 bases lay between the germline ends. The CDR3 covers 15 residues. CDR3 bases: TGTGCCAGCAGTTTATCGACAGGAAGGGGAACTGAAGCTTTCTTT. This translates into CASSLSTGRGTEAFF.

V gene TRBV4-3 combines with J gene TRBJ1-1; D gene ambiguous. Trimming took off 6 bases at V and 1 base at J, with 21 bases between the two ends. The germline V gene encodes CDR1 LGHNA and CDR2 YSLEER. The CDR3 runs to 17 residues. The CDR3 loop is CASSQKKVRPGNTEAFF. The CDR3 nucleotides are TGCGCCAGCAGTCAGAAGAAGGTTCGGCCCGGGAACACTGAAGCTTTCTTT.

CDR3 region: CASSPPGLPDTQYF. As DNA, the CDR3 is TGTGCCAGCTCACCACCCGGGTTACCAGATACGCAGTATTTT. The chain carries TRBV18 and TRBJ2-3, with D unclear. The V end was cut by 0 bases, the J end by 4 bases, with 8 bases between. Germline CDR1 and CDR2: KGHSH and LQKENI. This CDR3 has 14 residues.

The V gene is TRBV28, the J gene TRBJ2-7, with 8 nucleotides matching TRBD2. CDR1 and CDR2 from the germline V gene are MDHEN and SYDVKM. The CDR3 spans 11 residues. With 11 bases clipped from V and 6 bases from J, the junction kept 6 bases outside the gene matches. Here the CDR3 DNA reads TGTGCCTCAAGCGGGAGCCTCGAGCAGTACTTC. This codes for CASSGSLEQYF.

This sequence joins TRBV4-3 and TRBJ1-4; D is perhaps TRBD1 (6 bases). The CDR3 length is 15 residues. Germline V gene sequence: CDR1 LGHNA, CDR2 YSLEER. V shed 3 bases and J shed 6 bases, with 14 bases lying between them. The CDR3 sequence: CASSQAGTMDEKLFF. In nucleotides, the CDR3 is TGCGCCAGCAGCCAGGCCGGGACAATGGATGAAAAACTGTTTTTT.

The V gene is TRBV5-4, the J gene TRBJ1-3; a weak D match, TRBD1 (5 bases). V dropped 4 bases and J dropped 0 bases, with 11 bases sitting between them. This CDR3 is 15 amino acids long. Germline CDR1 SGHNT, CDR2 YYREEE (reference sequence). CDR3 bases: TGTGCCAGCAGCGCCGGGACCGTCTCTGGAAACACCATATATTTT. Amino acids: CASSAGTVSGNTIYF.

J is TRBJ2-3 and V is TRBV7-9; 11 bases are shared with TRBD2. This CDR3 is built from 14 residues. The junction had 1 base not matched to a gene; V was cut back by 4 bases and J by 4 bases. The germline V gene encodes CDR1 SEHNR and CDR2 FQNEAQ (reference sequence). Here the CDR3 reads CASSSSGGSDTQYF. In nucleotides, the CDR3 is TGTGCCAGCAGCTCTAGCGGGGGGTCAGATACGCAGTATTTT.